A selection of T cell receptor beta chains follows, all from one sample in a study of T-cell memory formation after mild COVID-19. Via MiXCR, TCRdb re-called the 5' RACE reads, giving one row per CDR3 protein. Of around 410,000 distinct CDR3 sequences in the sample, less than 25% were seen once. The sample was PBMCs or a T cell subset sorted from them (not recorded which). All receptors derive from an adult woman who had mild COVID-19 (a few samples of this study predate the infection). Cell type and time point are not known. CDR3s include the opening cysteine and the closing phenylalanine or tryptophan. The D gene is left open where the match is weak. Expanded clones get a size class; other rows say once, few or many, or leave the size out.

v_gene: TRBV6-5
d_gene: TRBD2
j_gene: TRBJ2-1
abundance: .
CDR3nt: TGTGCCAGCAGTTACGCCACCTCGGGACTAGCGGGAGAGGGGAGCTCCTACAATGAGCAGTTCTTC
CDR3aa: CASSYATSGLAGEGSSYNEQFF

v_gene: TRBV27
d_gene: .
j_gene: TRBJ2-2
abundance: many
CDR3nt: TGTGCCAGCAGCAAAACCCTGATCGGACAGTTGAACACCGGGGAGCTGTTTTTT
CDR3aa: CASSKTLIGQLNTGELFF

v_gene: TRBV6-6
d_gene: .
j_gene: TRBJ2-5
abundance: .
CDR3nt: TGTGCCAGCACCTCTACGGGCCAGGGGCAAGAGACCCAGTACTTC
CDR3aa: CASTSTGQGQETQYF

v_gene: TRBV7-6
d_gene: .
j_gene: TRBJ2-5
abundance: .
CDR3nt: TGTGCCAGCAGCTTAGCACAGGGTTGGGAGACCCAGTACTTC
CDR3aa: CASSLAQGWETQYF

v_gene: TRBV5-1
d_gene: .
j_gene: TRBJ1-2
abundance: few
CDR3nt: TGCGCCAGCAGCTCACCTGGGGGGTCATATGGCTACACCTTC
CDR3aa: CASSSPGGSYGYTF

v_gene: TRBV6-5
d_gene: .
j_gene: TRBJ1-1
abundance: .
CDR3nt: TGTGCCAGCAGGATAAGTAACACTGAAGCTTTCTTT
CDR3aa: CASRISNTEAFF

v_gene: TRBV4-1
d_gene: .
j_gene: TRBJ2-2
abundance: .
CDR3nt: TGCGCCAGCAGCCTCCTGACGGGGACCGGGGAGCTGTTTTTT
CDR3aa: CASSLLTGTGELFF

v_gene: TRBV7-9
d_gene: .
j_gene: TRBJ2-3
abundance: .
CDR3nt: TGTGCCAGCAGCACTCCGGGGGGCCTGCAGTATTTT
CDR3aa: CASSTPGGLQYF

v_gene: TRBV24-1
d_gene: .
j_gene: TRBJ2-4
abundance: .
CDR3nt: TGTGCCACCAGTGATCCAACAGGGCATCAGTACTTC
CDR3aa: CATSDPTGHQYF

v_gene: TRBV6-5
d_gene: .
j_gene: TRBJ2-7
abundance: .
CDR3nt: TGTGCCAGCAAGCCGAAGCTGTCCTACGAGCAGTACTTC
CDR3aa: CASKPKLSYEQYF

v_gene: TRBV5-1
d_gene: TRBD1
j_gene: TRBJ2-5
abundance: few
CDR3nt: TGCGCCAGCAGCCCCCTCGGGGACAGGGTGGAGACCCAGTACTTC
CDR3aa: CASSPLGDRVETQYF

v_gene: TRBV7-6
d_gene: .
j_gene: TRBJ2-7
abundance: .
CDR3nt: TGTGCCAGCAGCTTAGACAGCAACTCCTACGAGCAGTACTTC
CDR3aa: CASSLDSNSYEQYF

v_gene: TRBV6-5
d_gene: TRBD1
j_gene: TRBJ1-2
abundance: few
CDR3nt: TGTGCCAGCAGCCCCCGGACAGGGTTCTATGGCTACACCTTC
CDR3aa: CASSPRTGFYGYTF

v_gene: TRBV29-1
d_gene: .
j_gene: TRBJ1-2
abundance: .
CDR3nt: TGCAGCGTTGAAGATTACAGCTATGGCTACACCTTC
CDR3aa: CSVEDYSYGYTF

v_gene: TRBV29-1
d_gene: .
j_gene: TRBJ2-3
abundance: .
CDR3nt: TGCAGCGTTGAACCAGGCGGCCGCGGAAGGGATACGCAGTATTTT
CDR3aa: CSVEPGGRGRDTQYF

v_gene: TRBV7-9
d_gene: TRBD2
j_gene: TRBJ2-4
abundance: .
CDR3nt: TGTGCCAGCAGCCTGACTAGCGGGAGTCTGAAAAACATTCAGTACTTC
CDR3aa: CASSLTSGSLKNIQYF

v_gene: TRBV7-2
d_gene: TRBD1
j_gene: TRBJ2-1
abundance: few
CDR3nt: TGTGCCAGCAGCTTTTGGGACAGGGTCGACTACAATGAGCAGTTCTTC
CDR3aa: CASSFWDRVDYNEQFF

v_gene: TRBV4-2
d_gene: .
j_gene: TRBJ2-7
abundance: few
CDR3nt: TGTGCCAGCAGCCAAGTCCAGGGTGGTCCCTACGAGCAGTACTTC
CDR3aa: CASSQVQGGPYEQYF

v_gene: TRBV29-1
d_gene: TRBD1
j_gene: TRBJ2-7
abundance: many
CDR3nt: TGCAGCGCCACCGGGACAGGGGGCTACGAGCAGTACTTC
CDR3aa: CSATGTGGYEQYF

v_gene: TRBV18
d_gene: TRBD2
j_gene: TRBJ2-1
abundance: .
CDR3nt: TGTGCCAGCTCACCACGGACTAGCGAATACAATGAGCAGTTCTTC
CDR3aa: CASSPRTSEYNEQFF

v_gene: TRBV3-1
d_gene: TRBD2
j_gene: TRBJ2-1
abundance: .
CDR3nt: TGTGCCAGCAGCCGAAGCGGGGGGGAAGTCAATGAGCAGTTCTTC
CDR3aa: CASSRSGGEVNEQFF

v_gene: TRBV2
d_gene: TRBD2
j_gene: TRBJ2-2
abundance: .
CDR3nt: TGTGCCAGCAGTGAGAAGGCTAGCGGGGGGGCCGGCGGGGAGCTGTTTTTT
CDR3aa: CASSEKASGGAGGELFF

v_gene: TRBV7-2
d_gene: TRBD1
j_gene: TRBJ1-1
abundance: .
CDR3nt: TGTGCCAGCAGCTTAGCGGCCGACAGGGGTGCTGAAGCTTTCTTT
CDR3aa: CASSLAADRGAEAFF

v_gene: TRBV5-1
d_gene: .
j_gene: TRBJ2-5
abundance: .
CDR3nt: TGCGCCAGCAGCTTGGATCCCGAAGAGACCCAGTACTTC
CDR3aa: CASSLDPEETQYF

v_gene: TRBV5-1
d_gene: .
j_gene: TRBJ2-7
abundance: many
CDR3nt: TGCGCCAGCAGCTTGGAACAGCCCACCTACGAGCAGTACTTC
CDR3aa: CASSLEQPTYEQYF